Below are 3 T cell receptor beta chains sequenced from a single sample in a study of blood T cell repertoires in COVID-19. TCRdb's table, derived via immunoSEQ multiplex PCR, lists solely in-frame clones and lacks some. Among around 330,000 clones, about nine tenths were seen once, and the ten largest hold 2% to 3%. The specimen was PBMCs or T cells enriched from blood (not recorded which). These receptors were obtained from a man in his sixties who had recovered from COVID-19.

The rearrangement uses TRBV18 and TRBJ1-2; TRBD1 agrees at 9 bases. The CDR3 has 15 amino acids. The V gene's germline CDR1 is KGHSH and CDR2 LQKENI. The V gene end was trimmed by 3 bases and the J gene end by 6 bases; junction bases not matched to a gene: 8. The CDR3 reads CASSPRQGVVDGYTF. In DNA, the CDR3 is TGTGCCAGCTCACCCCGACAGGGGGTCGTTGATGGCTACACCTTC.

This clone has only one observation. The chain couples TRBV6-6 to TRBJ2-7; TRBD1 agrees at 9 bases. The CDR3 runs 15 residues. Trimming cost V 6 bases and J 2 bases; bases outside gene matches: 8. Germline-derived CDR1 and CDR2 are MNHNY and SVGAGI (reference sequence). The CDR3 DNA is TGTGCCAGCAGCAGTGGGACAGGGAACGCCTACGAGCAGTACTTC. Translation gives CASSSGTGNAYEQYF.

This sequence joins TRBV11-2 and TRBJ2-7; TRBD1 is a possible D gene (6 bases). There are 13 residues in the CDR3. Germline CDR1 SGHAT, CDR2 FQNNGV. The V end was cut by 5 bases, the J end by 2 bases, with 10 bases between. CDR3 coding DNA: TGTGCCAGCAGCCCTGGACAGACCTACGAGCAGTACTTC. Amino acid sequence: CASSPGQTYEQYF.